The present entry profiles one T cell receptor (beta chain) with its context. The antigen remains undetermined. The primer mix had 60 Vbeta and 13 Jbeta primers. Method: immunoSEQ multiplex PCR; TCRdb's copy keeps in-frame clones and lacks some. Counted here are approximately 240,000 clones, 77% occurring once; the ten biggest clones make up 2.7%. V trimming: 2 bases; J trimming: 2 bases; junction bases outside the gene matches: 2. Germline V gene lookup returns CDR1 ENHRY and CDR2 SYGVKD. The CDR3 runs 18 residues. This entry is derived from a study of cytomegalovirus exposure and HLA in healthy donors. The study, taken as a whole, reports: The classifier reportedly diagnosed cytomegalovirus status with high sensitivity and specificity. Across HLA loci, a later analysis found differing TCR association rates, with DRB1 most and HLA-C fewest.

This clonotype was sampled from a woman aged 55-75 years in good health and CMV-seropositive. Sequenced: PBMCs. The rearrangement joins TRBV10-3 to TRBJ2-6; 14 bases map to TRBD2. CDR3 nucleotide sequence: TGTGCCATCAGTGAGGGACTAGCGGGAGGACCTGGGGCCAACGTCCTGACTTTC. Residues: CAISEGLAGGPGANVLTF.